Given below is one T cell receptor beta chain in context. Combining a sample-barcoded 5' primer with a J-beta primer mix, a second PCR ran for 7 to 11 cycles. Via MiXCR, TCRdb re-called the 5' RACE reads, giving one row per CDR3 protein. The sample yields almost 1 million distinct CDR3 sequences, roughly 50% seen once. Every donor gave ten milliliters of peripheral blood. The CDR3 loop spans 13 amino acids. Per the germline V gene, CDR1 is SEHNR and CDR2 is FQNEAQ (reference sequence). With 6 bases clipped from V and 9 bases from J, the junction kept 9 bases outside the gene matches. The entry originates in a study of blood T cells in healthy people across ages.

This sequence originates from a woman in her fifties or sixties in good health. The chain couples TRBV7-9 to TRBJ2-5; 8 bases agree with TRBD2. The sequenced sample consisted of blood. CDR3 sequence (DNA): TGTGCCAGCAGAGCGACTAGCGAATCGGCCCAGTACTTC. This gives the protein CASRATSESAQYF. Together with reference TRBV7-9 and TRBJ2-5, the CDR3 gives the full variable domain: DTGVSQNPRHKITKRGQNVTFRCDPISEHNRLYWYRQTLGQGPEFLTYFQNEAQLEKSRLLSDRFSAERPKGSFSTLEIQRTEQGDSAMYLCASRATSESAQYFGPGTRLLVL.